This T cell receptor (beta chain) was observed in a study of blood T cells in healthy people across ages. General study findings and limits: PBMCs left unsorted prevented a conclusive naive versus antigen-experienced comparison. Naive CD4+ cell counts and diversity both ran higher in long-lived than in aged donors.

The CDR3 extends over 16 amino acids. Germline V CDR1 and CDR2: SGHTA, FQGNSA. With V trimmed by 0 bases and J by 12 bases, 11 bases remained unmatched. Through a sample-barcoded 5' primer and a J-beta primer mix, a second PCR was run for about 6 to 11 cycles. Each cDNA molecule was tagged by a template-switch adaptor that had 12 random nucleotides. Each CDR3 protein is one row after TCRdb ran MiXCR on the 5' RACE reads. This sample has hundreds of thousands of distinct CDR3 sequences; 45% to 70% occur once, and the top ten carry more than 25%. The sample holds a few counts of this clonotype. Its target is unknown.

The receptor's source is a man aged 35 to 55 in good health. The chain carries TRBV7-2 and TRBJ2-1; 10 bases line up with TRBD2. Sequencing input: blood. CDR3 bases: TGTGCCAGCAGCTTAGCTAGCGGGAGGAAGGTTGATCGGCAGTTCTTC. It yields the protein CASSLASGRKVDRQFF.